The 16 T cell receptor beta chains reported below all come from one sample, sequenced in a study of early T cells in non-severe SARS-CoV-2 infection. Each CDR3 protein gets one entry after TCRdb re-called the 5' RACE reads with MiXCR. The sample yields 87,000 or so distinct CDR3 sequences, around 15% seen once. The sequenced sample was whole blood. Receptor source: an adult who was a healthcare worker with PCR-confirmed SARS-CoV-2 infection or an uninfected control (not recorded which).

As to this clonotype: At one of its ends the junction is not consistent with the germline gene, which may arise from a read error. Here the CDR3 DNA reads TGTGCCAGCAGCTTACGGTTTCGTTCTGGGGCCAACGCCCTGACTTTC. This sequence encodes CASSLRFRSGANALTF. V is TRBV13 and J is TRBJ2-6, with a tentative D call TRBD1 (5 bases). Per germline, CDR1 PRHDT and CDR2 FYEKMQ (reference sequence). CDR3 size: 16 residues.

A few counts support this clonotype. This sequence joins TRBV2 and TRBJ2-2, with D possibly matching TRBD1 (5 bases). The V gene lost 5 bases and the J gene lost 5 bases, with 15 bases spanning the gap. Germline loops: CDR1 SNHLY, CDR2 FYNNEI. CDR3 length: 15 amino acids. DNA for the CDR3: TGTGCCAGCAGTAAACCCCAGGGATCGACCGGGGAGCTGTTTTTT. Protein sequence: CASSKPQGSTGELFF. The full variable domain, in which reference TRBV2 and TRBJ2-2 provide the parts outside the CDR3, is EPEVTQTPSHQVTQMGQEVILRCVPISNHLYFYWYRQILGQKVEFLVSFYNNEISEKSEIFDDQFSVERPDGSNFTLKIRSTKLEDSAMYFCASSKPQGSTGELFFGEGSRLTVL.

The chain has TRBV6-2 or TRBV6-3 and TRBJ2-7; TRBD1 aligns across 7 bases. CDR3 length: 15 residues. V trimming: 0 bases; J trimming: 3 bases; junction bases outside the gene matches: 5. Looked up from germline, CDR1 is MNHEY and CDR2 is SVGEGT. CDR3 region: CASSYSGQSLYEQYF. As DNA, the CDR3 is TGTGCCAGCAGTTACTCGGGACAGTCACTCTACGAGCAGTACTTC.

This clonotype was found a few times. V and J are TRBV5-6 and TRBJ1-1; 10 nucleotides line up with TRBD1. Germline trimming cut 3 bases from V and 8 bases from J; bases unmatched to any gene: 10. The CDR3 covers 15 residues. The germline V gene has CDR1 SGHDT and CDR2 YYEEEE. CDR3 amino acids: CASSSYPGQGSEAFF. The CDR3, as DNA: TGTGCCAGCAGCTCGTACCCGGGACAGGGGTCAGAAGCTTTCTTT.

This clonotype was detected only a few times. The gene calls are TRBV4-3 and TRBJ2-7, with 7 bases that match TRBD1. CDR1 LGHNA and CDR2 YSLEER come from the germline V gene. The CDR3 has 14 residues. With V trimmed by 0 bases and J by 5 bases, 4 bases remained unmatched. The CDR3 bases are TGCGCCAGCAGCCAAGACAGGGGGTCCCACGAGCAGTACTTC. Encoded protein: CASSQDRGSHEQYF.

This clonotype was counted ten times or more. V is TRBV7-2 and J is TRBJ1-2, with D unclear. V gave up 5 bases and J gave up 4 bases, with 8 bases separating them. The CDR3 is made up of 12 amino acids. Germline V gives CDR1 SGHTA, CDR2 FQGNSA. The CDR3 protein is CASSIRPYGYTF. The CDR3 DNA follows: TGTGCCAGCAGCATACGTCCCTATGGCTACACCTTC.

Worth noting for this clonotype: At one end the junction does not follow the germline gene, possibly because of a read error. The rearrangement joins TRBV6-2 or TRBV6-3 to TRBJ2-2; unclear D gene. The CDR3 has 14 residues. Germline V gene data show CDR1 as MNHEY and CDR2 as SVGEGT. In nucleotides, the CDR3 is TGTACCAGCAGTTACACCGAGCTCAACGGGGAGCTGTTTTTT. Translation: CTSSYTELNGELFF.

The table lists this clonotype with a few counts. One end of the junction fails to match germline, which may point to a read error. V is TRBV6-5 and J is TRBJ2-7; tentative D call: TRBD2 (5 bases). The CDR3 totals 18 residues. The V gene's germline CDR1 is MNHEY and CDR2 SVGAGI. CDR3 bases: TGTGCCAGCAGTCACTCTCTATTCAGGAATGGAGGAACCTACGAGCAGTACTTC. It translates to CASSHSLFRNGGTYEQYF.

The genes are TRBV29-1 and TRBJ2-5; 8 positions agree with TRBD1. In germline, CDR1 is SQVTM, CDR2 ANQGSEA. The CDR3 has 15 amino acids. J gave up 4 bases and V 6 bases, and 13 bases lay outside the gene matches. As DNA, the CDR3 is TGCAGCGTCTTAAAGAACGGACAGGGACGAGAGACCCAGTACTTC. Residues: CSVLKNGQGRETQYF.

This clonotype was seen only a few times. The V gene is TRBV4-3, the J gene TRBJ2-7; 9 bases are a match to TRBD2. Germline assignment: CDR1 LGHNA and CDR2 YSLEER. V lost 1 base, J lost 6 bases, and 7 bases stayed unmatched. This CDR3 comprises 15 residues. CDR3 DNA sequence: TGCGCCAGCAGCCAAGGTGTTGGGACTAGCAGCGAGCAGTACTTC. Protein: CASSQGVGTSSEQYF.

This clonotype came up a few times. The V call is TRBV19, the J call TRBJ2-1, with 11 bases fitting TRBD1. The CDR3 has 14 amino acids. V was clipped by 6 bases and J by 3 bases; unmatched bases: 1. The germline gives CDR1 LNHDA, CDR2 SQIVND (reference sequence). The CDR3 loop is CASSGTGGYNEQFF. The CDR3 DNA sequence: TGTGCCAGTAGCGGGACAGGGGGCTACAATGAGCAGTTCTTC.

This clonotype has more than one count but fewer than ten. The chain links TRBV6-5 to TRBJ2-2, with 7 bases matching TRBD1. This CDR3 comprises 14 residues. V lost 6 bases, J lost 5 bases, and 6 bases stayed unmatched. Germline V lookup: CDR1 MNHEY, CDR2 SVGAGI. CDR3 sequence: CASRTDRVTGELFF. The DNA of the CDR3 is TGTGCCAGCAGGACTGACAGGGTTACCGGGGAGCTGTTTTTT.

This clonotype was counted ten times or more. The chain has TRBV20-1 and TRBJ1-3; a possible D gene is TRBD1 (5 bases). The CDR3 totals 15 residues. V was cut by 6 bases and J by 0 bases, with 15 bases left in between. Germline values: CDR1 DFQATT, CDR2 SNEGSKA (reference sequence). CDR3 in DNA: TGCAGTGCCCTGGGACGTCGGTTCTCTGGAAACACCATATATTTT. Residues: CSALGRRFSGNTIYF.

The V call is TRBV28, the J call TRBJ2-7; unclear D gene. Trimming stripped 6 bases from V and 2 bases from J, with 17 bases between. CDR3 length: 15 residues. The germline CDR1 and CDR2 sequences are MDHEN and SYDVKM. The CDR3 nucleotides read TGTGCCAGCAGACCCTTCCTCTTGGAAGCCTACGAGCAGTACTTC. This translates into CASRPFLLEAYEQYF.

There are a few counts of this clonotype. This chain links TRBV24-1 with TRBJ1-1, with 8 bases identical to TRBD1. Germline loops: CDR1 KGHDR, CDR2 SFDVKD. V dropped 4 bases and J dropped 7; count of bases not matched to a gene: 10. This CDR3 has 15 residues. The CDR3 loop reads CATSENNRGLGEAFF. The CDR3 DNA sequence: TGTGCCACCAGTGAGAATAACAGGGGGTTGGGTGAAGCTTTCTTT.

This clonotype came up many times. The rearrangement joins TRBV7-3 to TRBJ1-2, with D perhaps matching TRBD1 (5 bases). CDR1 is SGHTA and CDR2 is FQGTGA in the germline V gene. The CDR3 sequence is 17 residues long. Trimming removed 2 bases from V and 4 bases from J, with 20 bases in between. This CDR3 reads CASSLFGRTRGPYGYTF. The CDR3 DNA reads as TGTGCCAGCAGCTTATTCGGCAGGACAAGAGGTCCCTATGGCTACACCTTC.